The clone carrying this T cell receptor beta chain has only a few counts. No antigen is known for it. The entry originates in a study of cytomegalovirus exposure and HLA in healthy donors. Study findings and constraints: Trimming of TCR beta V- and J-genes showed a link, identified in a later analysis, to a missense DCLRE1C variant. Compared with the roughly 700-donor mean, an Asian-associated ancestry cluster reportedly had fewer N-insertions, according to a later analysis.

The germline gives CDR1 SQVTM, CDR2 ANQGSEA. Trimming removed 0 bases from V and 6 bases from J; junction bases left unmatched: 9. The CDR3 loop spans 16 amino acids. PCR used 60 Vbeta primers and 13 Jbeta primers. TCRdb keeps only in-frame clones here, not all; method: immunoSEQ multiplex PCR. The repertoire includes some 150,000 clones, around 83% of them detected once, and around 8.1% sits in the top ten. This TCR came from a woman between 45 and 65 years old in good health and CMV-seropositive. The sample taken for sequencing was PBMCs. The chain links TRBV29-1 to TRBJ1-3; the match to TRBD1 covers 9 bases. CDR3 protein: CSVEDPGTGSENTIYF. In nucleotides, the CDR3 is TGCAGCGTTGAAGACCCCGGGACAGGGAGTGAAAACACCATATATTTT.